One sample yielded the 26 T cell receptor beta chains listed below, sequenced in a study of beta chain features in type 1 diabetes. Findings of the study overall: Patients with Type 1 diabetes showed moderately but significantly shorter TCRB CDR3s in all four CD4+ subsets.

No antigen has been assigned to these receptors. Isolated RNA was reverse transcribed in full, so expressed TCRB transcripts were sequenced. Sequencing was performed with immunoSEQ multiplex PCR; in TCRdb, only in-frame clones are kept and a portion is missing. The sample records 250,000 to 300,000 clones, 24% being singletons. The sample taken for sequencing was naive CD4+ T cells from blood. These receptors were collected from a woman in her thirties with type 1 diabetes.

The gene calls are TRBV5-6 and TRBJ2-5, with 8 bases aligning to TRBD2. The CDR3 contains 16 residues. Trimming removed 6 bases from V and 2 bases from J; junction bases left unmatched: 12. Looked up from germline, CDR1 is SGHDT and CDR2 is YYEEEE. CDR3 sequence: CASNLIAGTRQETQYF. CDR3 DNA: TGTGCCAGCAACTTAATAGCGGGAACGCGGCAAGAGACCCAGTACTTC.

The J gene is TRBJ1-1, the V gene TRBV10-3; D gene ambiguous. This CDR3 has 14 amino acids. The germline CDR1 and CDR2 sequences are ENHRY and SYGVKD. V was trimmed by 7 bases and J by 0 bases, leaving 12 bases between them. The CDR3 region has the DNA TGTGCCATCACAGGAGGGTCTTTGAACACTGAAGCTTTCTTT. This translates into CAITGGSLNTEAFF.

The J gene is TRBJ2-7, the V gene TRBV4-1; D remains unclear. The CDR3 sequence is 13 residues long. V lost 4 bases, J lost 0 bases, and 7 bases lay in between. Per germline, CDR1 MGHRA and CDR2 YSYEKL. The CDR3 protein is CASSLADSYEQYF. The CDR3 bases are TGCGCCAGCAGCCTGGCGGACTCCTACGAGCAGTACTTC.

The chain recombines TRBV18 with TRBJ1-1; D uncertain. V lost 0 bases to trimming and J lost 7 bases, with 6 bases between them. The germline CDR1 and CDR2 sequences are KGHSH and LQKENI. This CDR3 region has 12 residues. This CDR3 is CASSPPVSEAFF. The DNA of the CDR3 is TGTGCCAGCTCACCACCTGTTAGTGAAGCTTTCTTT.

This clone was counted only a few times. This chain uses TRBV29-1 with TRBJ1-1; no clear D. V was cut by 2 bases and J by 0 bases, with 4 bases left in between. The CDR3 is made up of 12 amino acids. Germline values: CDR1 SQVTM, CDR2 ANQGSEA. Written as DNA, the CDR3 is TGCAGCGTTGAACGTATGAACACTGAAGCTTTCTTT. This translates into CSVERMNTEAFF.

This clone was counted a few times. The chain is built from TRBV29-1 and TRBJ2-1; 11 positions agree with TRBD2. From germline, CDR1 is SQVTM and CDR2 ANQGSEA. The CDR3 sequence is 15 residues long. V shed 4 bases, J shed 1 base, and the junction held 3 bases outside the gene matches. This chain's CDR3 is CSVVVAGGSYNEQFF. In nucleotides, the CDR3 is TGCAGCGTTGTTGTAGCGGGAGGGTCCTACAATGAGCAGTTCTTC.

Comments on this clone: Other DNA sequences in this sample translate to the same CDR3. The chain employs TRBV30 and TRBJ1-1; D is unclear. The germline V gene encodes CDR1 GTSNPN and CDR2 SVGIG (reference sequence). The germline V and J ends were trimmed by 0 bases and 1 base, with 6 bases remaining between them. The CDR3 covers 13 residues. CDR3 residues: CAWSVRRNTEAFF. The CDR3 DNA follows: TGTGCCTGGAGTGTACGTAGGAACACTGAAGCTTTCTTT.

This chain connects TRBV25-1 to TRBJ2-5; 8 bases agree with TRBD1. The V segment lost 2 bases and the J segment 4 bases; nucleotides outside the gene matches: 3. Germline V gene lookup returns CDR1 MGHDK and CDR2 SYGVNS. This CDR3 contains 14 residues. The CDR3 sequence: CASSEQGAIETQYF. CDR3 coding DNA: TGTGCCAGCAGTGAACAGGGGGCAATAGAGACCCAGTACTTC. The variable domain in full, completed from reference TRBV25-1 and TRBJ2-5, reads EADIYQTPRYLVIGTGKKITLECSQTMGHDKMYWYQQDPGMELHLIHYSYGVNSTEKGDLSSESTVSRIRTEHFPLTLESARPSHTSQYLCASSEQGAIETQYFGPGTRLLVL.

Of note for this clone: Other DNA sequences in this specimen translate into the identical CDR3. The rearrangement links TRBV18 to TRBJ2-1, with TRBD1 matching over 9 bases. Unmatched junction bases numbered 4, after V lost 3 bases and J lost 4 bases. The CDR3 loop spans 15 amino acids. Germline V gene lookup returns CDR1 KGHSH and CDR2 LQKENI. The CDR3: CASSPPGTGYNEQFF. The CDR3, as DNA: TGTGCCAGCTCACCCCCCGGGACAGGGTACAATGAGCAGTTCTTC. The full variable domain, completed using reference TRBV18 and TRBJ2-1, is NAGVMQNPRHLVRRRGQEARLRCSPMKGHSHVYWYRQLPEEGLKFMVYLQKENIIDESGMPKERFSAEFPKEGPSILRIQQVVRGDSAAYFCASSPPGTGYNEQFFGPGTRLTVL.

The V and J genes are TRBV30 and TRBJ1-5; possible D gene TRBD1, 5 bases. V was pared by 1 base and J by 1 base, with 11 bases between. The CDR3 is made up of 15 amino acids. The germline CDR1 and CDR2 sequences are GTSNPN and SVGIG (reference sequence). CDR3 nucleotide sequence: TGTGCCTGGAGTGCGGACATAGGGAGCAATCAGCCCCAGCATTTT. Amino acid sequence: CAWSADIGSNQPQHF. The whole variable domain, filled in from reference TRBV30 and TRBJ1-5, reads SQTIHQWPATLVQPVGSPLSLECTVEGTSNPNLYWYRQAAGRGLQLLFYSVGIGQISSEVPQNLSASRPQDRQFILSSKKLLLSDSGFYLCAWSADIGSNQPQHFGDGTRLSIL.

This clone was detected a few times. Here the CDR3 reads CASSRRTSPPHEQFF. CDR3 sequence (DNA): TGTGCCAGCAGTCGTAGAACGAGCCCCCCCCATGAGCAGTTCTTC. The V call is TRBV9, the J call TRBJ2-1; D remains ambiguous. V lost 5 bases and J lost 8, with 20 bases in between. Germline V gene lookup returns CDR1 SGDLS and CDR2 YYNGEE. The CDR3 is 15 residues long.

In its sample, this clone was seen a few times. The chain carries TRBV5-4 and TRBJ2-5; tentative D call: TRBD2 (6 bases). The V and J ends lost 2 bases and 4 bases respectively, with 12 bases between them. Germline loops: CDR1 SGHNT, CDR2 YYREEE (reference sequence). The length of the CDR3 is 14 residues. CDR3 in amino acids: CASSFLTSTETQYF. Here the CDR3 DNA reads TGTGCCAGCAGCTTCTTAACTAGCACAGAGACCCAGTACTTC.

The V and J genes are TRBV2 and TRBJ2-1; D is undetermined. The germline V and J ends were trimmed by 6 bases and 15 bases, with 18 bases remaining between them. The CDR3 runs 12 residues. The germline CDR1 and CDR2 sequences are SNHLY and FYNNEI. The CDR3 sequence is CASRPLPGLRFF. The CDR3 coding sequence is TGTGCCAGCAGACCTCTTCCGGGTCTGCGGTTCTTC.

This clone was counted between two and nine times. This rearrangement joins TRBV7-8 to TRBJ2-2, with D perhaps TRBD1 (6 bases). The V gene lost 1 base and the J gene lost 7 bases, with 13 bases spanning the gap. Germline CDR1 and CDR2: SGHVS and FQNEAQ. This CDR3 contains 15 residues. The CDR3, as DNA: TGTGCCAGCAGCTTAGTTAACAGGGCTGACGGGGAGCTGTTTTTT. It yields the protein CASSLVNRADGELFF. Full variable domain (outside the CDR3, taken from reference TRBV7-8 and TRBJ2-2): GAGVSQSPRYKVAKRGQDVALRCDPISGHVSLFWYQQALGQGPEFLTYFQNEAQLDKSGLPSDRFFAERPEGSVSTLKIQRTQQEDSAVYLCASSLVNRADGELFFGEGSRLTVL.

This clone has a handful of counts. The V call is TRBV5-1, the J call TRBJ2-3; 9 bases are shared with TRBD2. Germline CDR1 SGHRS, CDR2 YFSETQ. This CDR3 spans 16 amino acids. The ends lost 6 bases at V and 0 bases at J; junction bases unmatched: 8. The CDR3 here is CASNRLAGASTDTQYF. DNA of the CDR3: TGCGCCAGCAACCGGTTAGCGGGGGCTAGCACAGATACGCAGTATTTT.

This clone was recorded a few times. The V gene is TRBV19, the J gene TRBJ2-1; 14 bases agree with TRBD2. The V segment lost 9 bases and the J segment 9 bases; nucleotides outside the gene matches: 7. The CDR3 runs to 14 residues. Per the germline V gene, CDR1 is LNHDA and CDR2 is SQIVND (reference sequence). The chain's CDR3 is CASAGTSGRGEQFF. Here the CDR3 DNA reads TGTGCCAGCGCCGGGACTAGCGGGAGAGGTGAGCAGTTCTTC.

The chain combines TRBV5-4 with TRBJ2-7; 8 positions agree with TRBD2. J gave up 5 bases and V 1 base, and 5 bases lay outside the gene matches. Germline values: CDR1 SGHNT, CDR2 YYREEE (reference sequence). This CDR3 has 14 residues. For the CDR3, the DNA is TGTGCCAGCAGCTTGATGCCGACTAGCGACGAGCAGTACTTC. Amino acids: CASSLMPTSDEQYF.

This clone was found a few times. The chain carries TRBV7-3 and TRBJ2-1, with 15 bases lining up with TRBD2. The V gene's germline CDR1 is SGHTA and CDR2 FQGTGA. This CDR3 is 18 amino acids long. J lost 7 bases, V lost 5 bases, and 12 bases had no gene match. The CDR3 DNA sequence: TGTGCCAGCAGCCGACAACCGGGACTAGCGGGAGGTGGGAATGAGCAGTTCTTC. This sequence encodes CASSRQPGLAGGGNEQFF.

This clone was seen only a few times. The CDR3 DNA reads as TGTGCCACCACGCGGGCTAGCGACTACAATGAGCAGTTCTTC. This gives the protein CATTRASDYNEQFF. The V call is TRBV15, the J call TRBJ2-1; weak D call: TRBD2 (6 bases). With 7 bases removed from V and 3 bases from J, the gap between germline ends came to 13 bases. Germline V gives CDR1 LNHNV, CDR2 YYDKDF (reference sequence). This CDR3 region has 14 residues.

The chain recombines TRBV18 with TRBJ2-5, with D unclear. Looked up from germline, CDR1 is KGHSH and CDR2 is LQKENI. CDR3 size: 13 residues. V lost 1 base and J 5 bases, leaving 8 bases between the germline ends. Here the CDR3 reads CASSPLESETQYF. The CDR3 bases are TGTGCCAGCTCACCACTGGAGTCTGAGACCCAGTACTTC.

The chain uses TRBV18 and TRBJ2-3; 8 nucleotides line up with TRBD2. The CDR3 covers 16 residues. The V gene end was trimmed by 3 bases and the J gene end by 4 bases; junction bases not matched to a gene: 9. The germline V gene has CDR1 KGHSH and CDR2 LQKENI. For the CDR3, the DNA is TGTGCCAGCTCACCCCCAAACGGGGGGGGGCCAGATACGCAGTATTTT. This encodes CASSPPNGGGPDTQYF.

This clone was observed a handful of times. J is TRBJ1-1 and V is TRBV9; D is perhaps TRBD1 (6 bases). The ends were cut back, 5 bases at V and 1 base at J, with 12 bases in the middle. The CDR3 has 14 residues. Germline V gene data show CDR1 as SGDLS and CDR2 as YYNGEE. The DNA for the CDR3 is TGTGCCAGCAGTACCAGGGGAGAGAACACTGAAGCTTTCTTT. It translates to CASSTRGENTEAFF.

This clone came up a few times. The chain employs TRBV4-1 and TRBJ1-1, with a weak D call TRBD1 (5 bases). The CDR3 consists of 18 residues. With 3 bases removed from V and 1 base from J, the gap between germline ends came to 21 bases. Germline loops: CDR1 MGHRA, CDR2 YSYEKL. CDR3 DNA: TGCGCCAGCAGCCAGGCGGCGGGACGGGCATTCTGGAACACTGAAGCTTTCTTT. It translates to CASSQAAGRAFWNTEAFF.

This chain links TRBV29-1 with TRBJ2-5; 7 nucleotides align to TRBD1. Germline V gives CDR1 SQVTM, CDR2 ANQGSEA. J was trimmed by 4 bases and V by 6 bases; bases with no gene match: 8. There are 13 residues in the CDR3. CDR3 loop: CSVTRQGLETQYF. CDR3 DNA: TGCAGCGTGACCAGACAGGGATTAGAGACCCAGTACTTC.

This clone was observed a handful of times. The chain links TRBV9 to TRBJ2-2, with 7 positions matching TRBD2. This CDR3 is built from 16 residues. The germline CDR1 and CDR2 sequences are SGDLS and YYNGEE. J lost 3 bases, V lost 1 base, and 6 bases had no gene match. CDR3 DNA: TGTGCCAGCAGCGTATCCGGCGGGGGACACACCGGGGAGCTGTTTTTT. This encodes CASSVSGGGHTGELFF.

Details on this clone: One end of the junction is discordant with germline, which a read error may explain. CDR3 sequence (DNA): TGTGCTAGCAGCTTAGGACAGGGGGCGCGAGAGGAGCAGTACTTC. Encoded protein: CASSLGQGAREEQYF. The chain combines TRBV7-7 with TRBJ2-7, with TRBD1 identical over 11 bases. The CDR3 is 15 residues long. Germline-derived CDR1 and CDR2 are SSHAT and FNYEAQ (reference sequence).